Listed below are T cell receptor beta chains from one sample, sequenced in a study of Ad26.COV2.S vaccination and SARS-CoV-2 variants. TCRdb's table, derived via immunoSEQ multiplex PCR, lists solely in-frame clones and lacks some. The sample lists around 320,000 clones; about 86% were seen once. Source: peripheral blood, taken in a trial of Ad26.COV2.S vaccine versus placebo. These receptors came from a person between 18 and 65 years old who received the Ad26.COV2.S COVID-19 vaccine or a placebo. CDR3s leave out the opening cysteine and the closing phenylalanine or tryptophan. A D gene is named only where the DNA matches it firmly. Where a row states a size, it is once, few, many or the class of an expanded clone; other rows omit it.

clone size: .
D gene: TRBD1
V gene: TRBV16
CDR3 protein: ASSQSPWTGEPYEQY

clone size: .
D gene: .
V gene: TRBV6-2/TRBV6-3
CDR3 protein: ASSYHSGAETQY

clone size: .
D gene: TRBD2
V gene: TRBV14
CDR3 protein: ASSRTYTAGDPYEQY

clone size: .
D gene: .
V gene: TRBV18
CDR3 protein: ASSPLGGPDAYEQY

clone size: many
D gene: TRBD1
V gene: TRBV7-2
CDR3 protein: ASSSNPTQGASGNTIY

clone size: few
D gene: TRBD1
V gene: TRBV18
CDR3 protein: ASSRDRNTEAF

clone size: .
D gene: .
V gene: TRBV7-9
CDR3 protein: ASSLTEAF

clone size: .
D gene: .
V gene: TRBV19
CDR3 protein: ASSIDGRDYGYT

clone size: .
D gene: .
V gene: TRBV19
CDR3 protein: ASSDGQQTYGYT

clone size: .
D gene: .
V gene: TRBV6-5
CDR3 protein: ASSYSMGYGGNTIY

clone size: many
D gene: .
V gene: TRBV7-8
CDR3 protein: ASSLAYSTNEKLF

clone size: few
D gene: TRBD1
V gene: TRBV6-6
CDR3 protein: ASSWTTGGGYT

clone size: once
D gene: .
V gene: TRBV18
CDR3 protein: ASSPSLLSIADTQY

clone size: .
D gene: .
V gene: TRBV6-2/TRBV6-3
CDR3 protein: ASSYRGYDGYT

clone size: .
D gene: .
V gene: TRBV5-6
CDR3 protein: ASGTQGTLFMNTEAF

clone size: .
D gene: .
V gene: TRBV9
CDR3 protein: ASSVVASPTPSNTQY

clone size: .
D gene: TRBD2
V gene: TRBV11-3
CDR3 protein: ASSYRAGGRTDTQY

clone size: .
D gene: .
V gene: TRBV24-1
CDR3 protein: ATRGDTDTQY

clone size: .
D gene: .
V gene: TRBV3-1/TRBV3-2
CDR3 protein: ASSHIQETQY

clone size: .
D gene: .
V gene: TRBV12-3/TRBV12-4
CDR3 protein: ASSLHRAGELF

clone size: few
D gene: TRBD2
V gene: TRBV7-2
CDR3 protein: ASPLADNYEQY

clone size: .
D gene: .
V gene: TRBV6-6
CDR3 protein: ASSYSGDLAEAF

clone size: .
D gene: .
V gene: TRBV5-4
CDR3 protein: ASSLTDMSNAYYGYT

clone size: .
D gene: .
V gene: TRBV4-2
CDR3 protein: ASSQVSDYGYT

clone size: .
D gene: .
V gene: TRBV30
CDR3 protein: AWSDPPLDKGGYT

clone size: .
D gene: .
V gene: TRBV5-1
CDR3 protein: ASSQAGSSNQPQH

clone size: .
D gene: .
V gene: TRBV3-1/TRBV3-2
CDR3 protein: ASRPPDRDSPLH

clone size: .
D gene: .
V gene: TRBV5-1
CDR3 protein: ASSLETDTQY

clone size: .
D gene: TRBD2
V gene: TRBV6-2/TRBV6-3
CDR3 protein: ASSTLAGGRGELF

clone size: .
D gene: .
V gene: TRBV18
CDR3 protein: ASSPRDTTAGGYT

clone size: .
D gene: .
V gene: TRBV6-2/TRBV6-3
CDR3 protein: ASSRLVISGANVLT